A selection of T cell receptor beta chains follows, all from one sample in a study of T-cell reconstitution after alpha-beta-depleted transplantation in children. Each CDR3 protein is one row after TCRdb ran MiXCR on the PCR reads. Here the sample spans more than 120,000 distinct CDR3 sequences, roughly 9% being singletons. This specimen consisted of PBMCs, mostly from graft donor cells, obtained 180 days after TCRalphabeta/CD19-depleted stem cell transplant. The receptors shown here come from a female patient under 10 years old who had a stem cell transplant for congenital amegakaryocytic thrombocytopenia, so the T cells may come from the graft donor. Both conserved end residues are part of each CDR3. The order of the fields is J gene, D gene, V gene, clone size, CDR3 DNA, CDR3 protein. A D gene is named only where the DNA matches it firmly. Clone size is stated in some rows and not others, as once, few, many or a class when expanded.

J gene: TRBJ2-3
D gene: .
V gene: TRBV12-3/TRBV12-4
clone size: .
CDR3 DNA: TGTGCCAGCAGTTTGGGGTGGGCTAGCGATACGCAGTATTTT
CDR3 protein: CASSLGWASDTQYF

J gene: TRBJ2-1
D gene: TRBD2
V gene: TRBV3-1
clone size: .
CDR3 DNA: TGTGCCAGCAGAAAGGGACTAGCGGGGGGGCCGGGGTCCTACAATGAGCAGTTCTTC
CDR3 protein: CASRKGLAGGPGSYNEQFF

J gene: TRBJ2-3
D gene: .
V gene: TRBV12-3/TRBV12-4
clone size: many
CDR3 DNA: TGTGCCAGCAGCCCGAATCGATTGGATACGCAGTATTTT
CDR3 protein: CASSPNRLDTQYF

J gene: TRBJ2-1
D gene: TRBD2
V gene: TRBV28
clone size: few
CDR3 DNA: TGTGCCAGCGGGGGGAGGGGAGGTGTTTTCAATGAGCAGTTCTTC
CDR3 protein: CASGGRGGVFNEQFF

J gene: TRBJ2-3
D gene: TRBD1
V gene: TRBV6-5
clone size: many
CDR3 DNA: TGTGCCAGCAGTTACCAGGACAGGGGCACAGATACGCAGTATTTT
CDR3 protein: CASSYQDRGTDTQYF

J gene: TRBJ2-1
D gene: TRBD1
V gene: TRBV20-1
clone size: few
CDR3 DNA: TGCAGTGCTAGGGGGACAGACAATGAGCAGTTCTTC
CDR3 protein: CSARGTDNEQFF

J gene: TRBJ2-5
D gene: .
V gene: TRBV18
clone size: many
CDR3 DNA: TGTGCCAGCTCACCCAGGATGGAGACCCAGTACTTC
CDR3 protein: CASSPRMETQYF

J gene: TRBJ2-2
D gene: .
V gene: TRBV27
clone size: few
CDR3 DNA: TGTGCCAGCAGTTCCCTTCGACAGGGAGGTTGGGGTTTTAACGGGGAGCTGTTTTTT
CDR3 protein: CASSSLRQGGWGFNGELFF

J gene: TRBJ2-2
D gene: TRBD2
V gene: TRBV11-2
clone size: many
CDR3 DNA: TGTGCCAGCAGCTTTTGGGCTAGCGGCGACACCGGGGAGCTGTTTTTT
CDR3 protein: CASSFWASGDTGELFF

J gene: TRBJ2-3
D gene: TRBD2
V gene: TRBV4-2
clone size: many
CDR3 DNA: TGTGCCAGCAGCCAAGAGGGACTAGCGGGAGTGTTCCAGTATTTT
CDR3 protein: CASSQEGLAGVFQYF

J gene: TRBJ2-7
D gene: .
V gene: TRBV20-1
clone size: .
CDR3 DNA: TGCAGTGCTAGGCGGGACCTCTCCTACGAGCAGTACTTC
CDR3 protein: CSARRDLSYEQYF

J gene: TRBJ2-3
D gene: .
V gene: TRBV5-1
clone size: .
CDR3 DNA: TGCGCCAGCAGCACAGGGCCAGATACGCAGTATTTT
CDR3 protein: CASSTGPDTQYF

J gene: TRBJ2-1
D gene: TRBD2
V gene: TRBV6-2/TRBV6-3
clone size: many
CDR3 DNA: TGTGCCAGCAGTTACTCGTTTATGGGACTAGCGGGGGGCCAGAGCTCCTACAATGAGCAGTTCTTC
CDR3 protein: CASSYSFMGLAGGQSSYNEQFF

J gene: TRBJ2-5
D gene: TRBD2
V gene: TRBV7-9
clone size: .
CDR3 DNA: TGTGCCAGCAGCTTAGCGCGTCTAGCGGGAGGGGAGACCCAGTACTTC
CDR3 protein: CASSLARLAGGETQYF

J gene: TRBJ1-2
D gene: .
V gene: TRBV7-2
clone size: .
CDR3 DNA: TGTGCCAGCAGCTTTTATGGAGGGAACTATGGCTACACCTTC
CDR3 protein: CASSFYGGNYGYTF

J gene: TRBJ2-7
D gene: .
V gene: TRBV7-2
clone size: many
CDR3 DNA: TGTGCCAGCAGCTTAGCCACTGCCTACGAGCAGTACTTC
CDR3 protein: CASSLATAYEQYF

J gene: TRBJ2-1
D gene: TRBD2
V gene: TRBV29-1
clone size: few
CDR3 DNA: TGCAGCGTTGCTTGGGTCTCGGGACTAGAGGACAATGAGCAGTTCTTC
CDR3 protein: CSVAWVSGLEDNEQFF

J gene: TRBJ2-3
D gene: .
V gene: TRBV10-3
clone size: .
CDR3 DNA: TGTGCCATCAGTGATACTACAGATACGCAGTATTTT
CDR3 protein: CAISDTTDTQYF

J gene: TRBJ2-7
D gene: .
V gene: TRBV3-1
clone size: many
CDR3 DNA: TGTGCCAGCAGCCAAGATGTAGGGCAGGGCCGCCACGAGCAGTACTTC
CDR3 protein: CASSQDVGQGRHEQYF

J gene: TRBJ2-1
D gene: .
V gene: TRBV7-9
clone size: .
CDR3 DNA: TGTGCCAGCAGCTTAGCTAGCCTGAATGAGCAGTTCTTC
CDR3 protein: CASSLASLNEQFF

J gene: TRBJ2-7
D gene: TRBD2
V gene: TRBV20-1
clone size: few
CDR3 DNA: TGCAGTGCTAGATCCACCGGGACTAGCGGGTCTCGGGAGCAGTACTTC
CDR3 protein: CSARSTGTSGSREQYF

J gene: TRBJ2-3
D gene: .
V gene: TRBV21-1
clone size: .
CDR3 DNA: TGTGCCAGCAGCAGCGGGGGGGCTGAAGATACGCAGTATTTT
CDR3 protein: CASSSGGAEDTQYF

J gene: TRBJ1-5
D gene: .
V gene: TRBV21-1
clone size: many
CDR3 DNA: TGTGCCAGCAGCCTTTCGGGACAGGATAGCAATCAGCCCCAGCATTTT
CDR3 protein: CASSLSGQDSNQPQHF

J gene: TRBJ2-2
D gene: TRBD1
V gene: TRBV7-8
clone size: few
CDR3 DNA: TGTGCCAGCAGCCAAAGCGACAGGGCCGCCTCGAACACCGGGGAGCTGTTTTTT
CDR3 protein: CASSQSDRAASNTGELFF

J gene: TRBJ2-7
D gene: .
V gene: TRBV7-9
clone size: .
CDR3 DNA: TGTGCCAGCAGCTTCGGGGGAGACTACGAGCAGTACTTC
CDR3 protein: CASSFGGDYEQYF

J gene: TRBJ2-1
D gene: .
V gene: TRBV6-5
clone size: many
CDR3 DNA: TGTGCCAGCAGCCAGGTTAGCCCTAATGAGCAGTTCTTC
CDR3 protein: CASSQVSPNEQFF

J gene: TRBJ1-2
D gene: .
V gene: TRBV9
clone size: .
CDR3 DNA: TGTGCCAGCAGCGTAGCTTTTAACAGAACTAACTATGGCTACACCTTC
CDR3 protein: CASSVAFNRTNYGYTF

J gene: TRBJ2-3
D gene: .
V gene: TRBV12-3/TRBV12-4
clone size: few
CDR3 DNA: TGTGCCAGCAGTTTAGCGCCCAGAAGTACGCAGTATTTT
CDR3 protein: CASSLAPRSTQYF

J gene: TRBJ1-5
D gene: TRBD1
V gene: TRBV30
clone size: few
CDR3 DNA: TGTGCCTGGAGCGGCGAATCGGGACAGGTCCTTGGGCCCCAGCATTTT
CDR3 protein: CAWSGESGQVLGPQHF

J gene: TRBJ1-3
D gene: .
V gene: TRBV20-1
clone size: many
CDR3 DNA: TGCAGTGCTAGTACTGGTGGAAACACCATATATTTT
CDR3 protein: CSASTGGNTIYF

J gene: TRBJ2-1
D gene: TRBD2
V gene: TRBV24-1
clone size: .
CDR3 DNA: TGTGCCACCAGTGACCCCGGGACTAGCGTCTACAATGAGCAGTTCTTC
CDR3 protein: CATSDPGTSVYNEQFF

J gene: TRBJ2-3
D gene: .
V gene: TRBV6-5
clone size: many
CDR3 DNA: TGTGCCAGCAGTTACTCAAGTTCGGTCACAGATACGCAGTATTTT
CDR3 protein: CASSYSSSVTDTQYF

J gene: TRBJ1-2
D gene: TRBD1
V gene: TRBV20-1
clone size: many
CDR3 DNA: TGCAGTGCTAGGGCCGGGACAGGGGACGGCTACACCTTC
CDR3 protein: CSARAGTGDGYTF

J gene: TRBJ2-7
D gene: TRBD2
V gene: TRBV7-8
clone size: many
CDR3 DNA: TGTGCCAGCAGCTTTAGGACTAGCGGGAGCGGCGAGCAGTACTTC
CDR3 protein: CASSFRTSGSGEQYF

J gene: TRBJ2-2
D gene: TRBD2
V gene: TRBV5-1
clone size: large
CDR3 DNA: TGCGCCAGCAGGCCCCTACGGGGGGGGAACACCGGGGAGCTGTTTTTT
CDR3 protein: CASRPLRGGNTGELFF

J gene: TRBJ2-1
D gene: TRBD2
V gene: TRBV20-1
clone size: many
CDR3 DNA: TGCAGTGCTAAACGAGCGGGAGGGGGCAATGAGCAGTTCTTC
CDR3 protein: CSAKRAGGGNEQFF

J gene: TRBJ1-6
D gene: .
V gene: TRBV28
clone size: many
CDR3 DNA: TGTGCCACCGGGTCGCGAAATTCACCCCTCCACTTT
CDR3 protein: CATGSRNSPLHF

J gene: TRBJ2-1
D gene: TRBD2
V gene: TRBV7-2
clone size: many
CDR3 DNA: TGTGCCAGCAGCTCGCGACTAGCGGCGAGCTCCTACAATGAGCAGTTCTTC
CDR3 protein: CASSSRLAASSYNEQFF

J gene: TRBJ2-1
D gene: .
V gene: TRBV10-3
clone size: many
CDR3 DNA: TGTGCCATCAGTCCCACGGGGGACAGATACAATGAGCAGTTCTTC
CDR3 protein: CAISPTGDRYNEQFF

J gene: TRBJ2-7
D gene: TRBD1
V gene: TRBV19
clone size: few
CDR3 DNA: TGTGCCAGTAGTACCGGGACAGGGTACTCCTACGAGCAGTACTTC
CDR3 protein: CASSTGTGYSYEQYF

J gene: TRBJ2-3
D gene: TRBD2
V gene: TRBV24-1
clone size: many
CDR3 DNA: TGTGCCACCAGTGAATGGGCGGCGACGGGAGGGGATACGCAGTATTTT
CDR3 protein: CATSEWAATGGDTQYF